The 8 T cell receptor beta chains given below trace back to one sample, sequenced in a study of blood T cell repertoires in COVID-19. Sequencing was performed with immunoSEQ multiplex PCR; in TCRdb, only in-frame clones are kept and a portion is missing. The sample includes 200,000 to 250,000 clones, around 83% of them seen just once. Input material: peripheral blood. These receptor sequences come from a middle-aged man with active or convalescent COVID-19.

The rearrangement uses TRBV2 and TRBJ1-5, with TRBD1 matching 7 bases. The CDR3 totals 14 residues. Per the germline V gene, CDR1 is SNHLY and CDR2 is FYNNEI. Germline trimming cut 4 bases from V and 4 bases from J; bases unmatched to any gene: 4. CDR3 coding DNA: TGTGCCAGCAGTGCTACGACAGGGAATCAGCCCCAGCATTTT. It yields the protein CASSATTGNQPQHF.

The rearrangement joins TRBV30 to TRBJ2-5, with 14 bases aligning to TRBD2. The germline V gene has CDR1 GTSNPN and CDR2 SVGIG (reference sequence). The CDR3 has 13 amino acids. J gave up 4 bases and V 5 bases, and 0 bases lay outside the gene matches. CDR3 DNA sequence: TGTGCCTGGGGACTAGCGGGGGGAGAGACCCAGTACTTC. Translated, it gives CAWGLAGGETQYF.

In the case of this clone: The final CDR3 position lacks the conserved phenylalanine or tryptophan, pointing to a likely read error. Because the CDR3's place on the DNA is in doubt, the DNA is left out and the CDR3 is given as listed by TCRdb. The CDR3 spells CASSQPGGQANV. The rearrangement uses TRBV23-1 and TRBJ1-4; the table names TRBD1, a call not compared with the DNA. Being an ORF, TRBV23-1 has a function that is uncertain. The CDR3 numbers 12 amino acids, ends counted.

This clone was seen ten or more times. The chain recombines TRBV13 with TRBJ2-7; maybe TRBD2 (6 bases). This CDR3 spans 11 amino acids. The V gene lost 4 bases and the J gene lost 7 bases, with 8 bases spanning the gap. In germline, CDR1 is PRHDT, CDR2 FYEKMQ (reference sequence). The CDR3 DNA reads TGTGCCAGCAGCTCCCGGGGGGAGCAGTACTTC. As protein: CASSSRGEQYF.

This chain joins TRBV20-1 and TRBJ2-7, with D uncertain. The germline CDR1 and CDR2 sequences are DFQATT and SNEGSKA (reference sequence). The V and J ends lost 3 bases and 2 bases respectively, with 14 bases between them. The CDR3 loop spans 14 amino acids. CDR3 in amino acids: CSASRNQAPYEQYF. As DNA, the CDR3 is TGCAGTGCTAGTAGGAATCAGGCCCCCTACGAGCAGTACTTC.

V is TRBV19 and J is TRBJ2-7, with 9 nucleotides matching TRBD1. The V gene end was trimmed by 5 bases and the J gene end by 2 bases; junction bases not matched to a gene: 13. The V gene's germline CDR1 is LNHDA and CDR2 SQIVND (reference sequence). The CDR3 consists of 17 residues. In DNA, the CDR3 is TGTGCCAGTAGTGAATCTGGTGGGGGACAGGGAGCCTACGAGCAGTACTTC. This codes for CASSESGGGQGAYEQYF.

The gene calls are TRBV10-3 and TRBJ1-3; D is unclear. The CDR3 spans 14 residues. Per the germline V gene, CDR1 is ENHRY and CDR2 is SYGVKD. V was shortened by 3 bases and J by 0 bases, with 6 bases between the two germline ends. The CDR3 here is CAISDVRSGNTIYF. The DNA of the CDR3 is TGTGCCATCAGTGACGTCCGCTCTGGAAACACCATATATTTT.

V is TRBV5-6 and J is TRBJ2-1; possibly TRBD2 for D (5 bases). Trimming cost V 3 bases and J 1 base, with 11 bases left between them. CDR3 length: 15 residues. Germline V gene sequence: CDR1 SGHDT, CDR2 YYEEEE. CDR3 nucleotides: TGTGCCAGCAGCTCTTTGGCGGGTTCCTACAATGAGCAGTTCTTC. The encoded protein is CASSSLAGSYNEQFF.